The 4 T cell receptor beta chains below come from one sample, sequenced in a study of T cells after yellow fever vaccination. TCRdb ran MiXCR on the 5' RACE reads and lists one entry per CDR3 protein. In the table there are 350,000 or so distinct CDR3 sequences, roughly 8% of which are singletons. This specimen was PBMCs, taken around 45 days after the first yellow fever vaccination. These receptors were collected from a man younger than 35 who received the YFV17D yellow fever vaccine.

This clonotype was seen only a few times. The chain is built from TRBV6-5 and TRBJ2-7; D remains ambiguous. This CDR3 comprises 15 residues. The V gene's germline CDR1 is MNHEY and CDR2 SVGAGI. V was shortened by 0 bases and J by 2 bases, with 11 bases between the two germline ends. The CDR3 DNA sequence: TGTGCCAGCAGTTACTCGAAGGCGAAGGCCTACGAGCAGTACTTC. It translates to CASSYSKAKAYEQYF.

In its sample, this clonotype was seen a few times. This chain links TRBV6-5 with TRBJ2-2; D ambiguous. Germline V gives CDR1 MNHEY, CDR2 SVGAGI. Trimming stripped 0 bases from V and 2 bases from J, with 7 bases between. The CDR3 consists of 15 residues. The CDR3 nucleotides read TGTGCCAGCAGTTACTCCACAGAAAACACCGGGGAGCTGTTTTTT. It is translated as CASSYSTENTGELFF.

The chain is built from TRBV6-1 and TRBJ1-1, with a tentative D call TRBD1 (5 bases). Germline CDR1 is MNHNS and CDR2 is SASEGT. Between the trimmed V and J ends, which lost 6 bases and 6 bases, there was a span of 17 bases. The CDR3 totals 14 residues. CDR3 loop: CASSPRTRGSEAFF. As DNA, the CDR3 is TGTGCCAGCAGCCCACGAACTCGGGGGTCTGAAGCTTTCTTT.

This clonotype was seen more than once but under ten times. The chain couples TRBV2 to TRBJ2-3; 9 positions match TRBD2. The CDR3 is made up of 15 amino acids. Germline trimming cut 3 bases from V and 3 bases from J; bases unmatched to any gene: 4. Germline V gene lookup returns CDR1 SNHLY and CDR2 FYNNEI. CDR3 sequence (DNA): TGTGCCAGCAGTGACCTAGCGGGGTGGACAGATACGCAGTATTTT. The encoded protein is CASSDLAGWTDTQYF.